The 27 T cell receptor beta chains presented below share a single source sample, sequenced in a study of blood T cell repertoires in COVID-19. The table came from immunoSEQ multiplex PCR; TCRdb's copy has only in-frame clones and leaves some out. The data hold fewer than 250,000 clones, with about four fifths observed a single time. Sequencing was performed on PBMCs or T cells enriched from blood (not recorded which). The source is a woman aged 25 to 45 who had recovered from COVID-19.

The V call is TRBV2, the J call TRBJ1-1, with D unclear. Trimming cost V 5 bases and J 5 bases, with 15 bases left between them. Germline-derived CDR1 and CDR2 are SNHLY and FYNNEI. The CDR3 length is 14 residues. The CDR3 reads CASSQAGKRTEAFF. CDR3 coding DNA: TGTGCCAGCAGTCAGGCGGGAAAAAGGACTGAAGCTTTCTTT.

The chain couples TRBV6-6 to TRBJ1-4; maybe TRBD1 (5 bases). The CDR3 extends over 14 amino acids. Germline lookup yields CDR1 MNHNY and CDR2 SVGAGI (reference sequence). The V end lost 6 bases, the J end lost 3 bases, and 11 bases lay between the germline ends. CDR3 region: CASRVAGANEKLFF. DNA for the CDR3: TGTGCCAGCAGGGTAGCGGGGGCTAATGAAAAACTGTTTTTT.

The rearrangement links TRBV11-2 to TRBJ2-4; 9 nucleotides agree with TRBD1. V shed 0 bases and J 2 bases; nucleotides not matched to a gene: 11. CDR1 is SGHAT and CDR2 is FQNNGV in the germline V gene. This CDR3 spans 19 amino acids. CDR3: CASSLESARDRETKNIQYF. Written as DNA, the CDR3 is TGTGCCAGCAGCTTAGAGAGTGCCCGGGACAGGGAGACCAAAAACATTCAGTACTTC.

The chain recombines TRBV15 with TRBJ2-7; TRBD1 aligns across 7 bases. Losses at the gene ends were 0 bases for V and 3 bases for J; bases not matched to a gene: 14. Germline V gives CDR1 LNHNV, CDR2 YYDKDF (reference sequence). The CDR3 contains 18 residues. The CDR3 region is CATSRDLPWGTASYEQYF. CDR3 coding DNA: TGTGCCACCAGCAGAGATCTTCCTTGGGGGACAGCGAGCTACGAGCAGTACTTC. The full variable domain, completed using reference TRBV15 and TRBJ2-7, is DAMVIQNPRYQVTQFGKPVTLSCSQTLNHNVMYWYQQKSSQAPKLLFHYYDKDFNNEADTPDNFQSRRPNTSFCFLDIRSPGLGDTAMYLCATSRDLPWGTASYEQYFGPGTRLTVT.

CDR3 nucleotides: TGCAGTGCTAACAGGGGGGAGACCCAGTACTTC. The encoded protein is CSANRGETQYF. The chain carries TRBV20-1 and TRBJ2-5; 8 nucleotides line up with TRBD1. The J segment lost 5 bases and the V segment lost 4 bases, leaving 0 bases of the junction unmatched. The CDR3 consists of 11 residues. The germline CDR1 and CDR2 sequences are DFQATT and SNEGSKA (reference sequence).

The chain combines TRBV5-5 with TRBJ2-4, with a tentative D call TRBD2 (5 bases). The germline CDR1 and CDR2 sequences are SGHKS and YYEKEE (reference sequence). This CDR3 contains 15 residues. The ends were cut back, 4 bases at V and 7 bases at J, with 18 bases in the middle. The CDR3 nucleotides read TGTGCCAGCAGCAACCCGGCCACCCCGGGGAACATTCAGTACTTC. Translating it yields CASSNPATPGNIQYF. The full variable domain, rest sourced from reference TRBV5-5 and TRBJ2-4, is DAGVTQSPTHLIKTRGQQVTLRCSPISGHKSVSWYQQVLGQGPQFIFQYYEKEERGRGNFPDRFSARQFPNYSSELNVNALLLGDSALYLCASSNPATPGNIQYFGAGTRLSVL.

V is TRBV11-2 and J is TRBJ2-2; TRBD1 aligns across 12 bases. CDR1 and CDR2 (germline): SGHAT, FQNNGV. V lost 10 bases, J lost 9 bases, and 9 bases stayed unmatched. CDR3 length: 14 amino acids. The DNA for the CDR3 is TGTGCCACCCAACCGGGACAGGGGGCGCGGGAGCTGTTTTTT. Translation: CATQPGQGARELFF.

This chain connects TRBV7-9 to TRBJ1-2, with 7 bases aligning to TRBD1. The CDR3 covers 14 residues. Germline V gives CDR1 SEHNR, CDR2 FQNEAQ (reference sequence). V lost 5 bases to trimming and J lost 1 base; unmatched junction nucleotides: 4. The CDR3 DNA reads as TGTGCCAGCAGCGTGACAGGGCTTAACTATGGCTACACCTTC. Protein: CASSVTGLNYGYTF.

The V call is TRBV5-5, the J call TRBJ1-1; D is undetermined. The CDR3 runs to 15 residues. Germline lookup yields CDR1 SGHKS and CDR2 YYEKEE (reference sequence). Trimming removed 4 bases from V and 1 base from J, with 14 bases in between. Written as DNA, the CDR3 is TGTGCCAGCAGCCGAGCCCGCGACAAGAACACTGAAGCTTTCTTT. This codes for CASSRARDKNTEAFF. Filled out from reference TRBV5-5 and TRBJ1-1, the complete variable domain reads DAGVTQSPTHLIKTRGQQVTLRCSPISGHKSVSWYQQVLGQGPQFIFQYYEKEERGRGNFPDRFSARQFPNYSSELNVNALLLGDSALYLCASSRARDKNTEAFFGQGTRLTVV.

This chain connects TRBV7-8 to TRBJ1-1; D perhaps matches TRBD1 (5 bases). Germline V gives CDR1 SGHVS, CDR2 FQNEAQ. The V end was cut by 5 bases, the J end by 1 base, with 17 bases between. The CDR3 has 16 residues. The CDR3 bases are TGTGCCAGCAGCCCGGGGGTCGAAATTAAGAACACTGAAGCTTTCTTT. Its protein is CASSPGVEIKNTEAFF.

The rearrangement uses TRBV14 and TRBJ1-6; D possibly corresponds to TRBD1 (5 bases). The CDR3 covers 18 residues. Trimming removed 1 base at V and 0 bases at J, with 13 bases between. In germline, CDR1 is SGHDN, CDR2 FVKESK. CDR3 residues: CASSQGAGWDSYNSPLHF. The CDR3 coding sequence is TGTGCCAGCAGCCAAGGGGCAGGGTGGGACTCCTATAATTCACCCCTCCACTTT.

This chain uses TRBV28 with TRBJ1-4, with 7 bases identical to TRBD1. The ends lost 2 bases at V and 7 bases at J; junction bases unmatched: 7. Germline V gene data show CDR1 as MDHEN and CDR2 as SYDVKM. CDR3 length: 15 residues. The CDR3 reads CASSLAGTVGEKLFF. CDR3 nucleotides: TGTGCCAGCAGTTTAGCCGGGACAGTCGGTGAAAAACTGTTTTTT. Variable domain in full (rest from reference TRBV28 and TRBJ1-4): DVKVTQSSRYLVKRTGEKVFLECVQDMDHENMFWYRQDPGLGLRLIYFSYDVKMKEKGDIPEGYSVSREKKERFSLILESASTNQTSMYLCASSLAGTVGEKLFFGSGTQLSVL.

The rearrangement uses TRBV15 and TRBJ1-1, with D unclear. The CDR3 runs 13 residues. CDR1 is LNHNV, CDR2 YYDKDF, per germline (reference sequence). Trimming removed 1 base from V and 1 base from J, with 4 bases in between. The CDR3 loop reads CATSRVKNTEAFF. CDR3 coding DNA: TGTGCCACCAGCAGAGTTAAGAACACTGAAGCTTTCTTT.

The rearrangement uses TRBV6-5 and TRBJ2-1; maybe TRBD1 (6 bases). Deletions cut 4 bases from V and 13 bases from J, with 23 bases between. This CDR3 is 15 amino acids long. Germline V gene sequence: CDR1 MNHEY, CDR2 SVGAGI. The CDR3 DNA sequence: TGTGCCAGCAGTTCGACGCCGGGACAATCTATGGGACAGTTCTTC. This codes for CASSSTPGQSMGQFF.

The V call is TRBV4-1, the J call TRBJ1-2; 8 bases are shared with TRBD1. CDR1 is MGHRA and CDR2 is YSYEKL in the germline V gene. This CDR3 contains 15 residues. J was trimmed by 7 bases and V by 1 base; bases with no gene match: 8. This CDR3 is CASSQAARGTGGYTF. DNA for the CDR3: TGCGCCAGCAGCCAAGCGGCCAGGGGGACAGGTGGCTACACCTTC.

V is TRBV10-3 and J is TRBJ2-1; TRBD2 is a possible D gene (5 bases). There are 14 residues in the CDR3. In germline, CDR1 is ENHRY, CDR2 SYGVKD. Trimming cost V 7 bases and J 4 bases, with 14 bases left between them. This CDR3 reads CAIKFSDIYNEQFF. CDR3 nucleotide sequence: TGTGCCATCAAATTTAGCGACATTTACAATGAGCAGTTCTTC.

V usage is TRBV3-1 (or the pseudogene TRBV3-2) and J usage is TRBJ2-7; 12 positions agree with TRBD1. The V gene's germline CDR1 is LGHDT and CDR2 YNNKEL (reference sequence). V gave up 3 bases and J gave up 6 bases; unmatched junction bases: 9. This CDR3 spans 16 amino acids. DNA for the CDR3: TGTGCCAGCAGCCACAGCCGGGGACAGGGGGCTCGCGAGCAGTACTTC. Its protein product is CASSHSRGQGAREQYF.

The V call is TRBV5-1, the J call TRBJ2-5; D is perhaps TRBD1 (5 bases). The CDR3 runs 15 residues. Germline V CDR1 and CDR2: SGHRS, YFSETQ. V was shortened by 4 bases and J by 3 bases, with 16 bases between the two germline ends. CDR3 region: CASSQGRSWKETQYF. CDR3 in DNA: TGCGCCAGCAGCCAGGGCAGGAGTTGGAAAGAGACCCAGTACTTC.

The chain carries TRBV3-1 (or the pseudogene TRBV3-2) and TRBJ1-4; 8 bases are shared with TRBD1. V was pared by 4 bases and J by 7 bases, with 8 bases of the junction left unmatched. The germline CDR1 and CDR2 sequences are LGHDT and YNNKEL (reference sequence). This CDR3 has 15 amino acids. The CDR3 DNA follows: TGTGCCAGCAGCCTCCAGGGGGCCCGAAGTGAAAAACTGTTTTTT. It encodes CASSLQGARSEKLFF.

The J gene is TRBJ2-7, the V gene TRBV27; weak D call: TRBD1 (6 bases). CDR3 length: 14 amino acids. V dropped 6 bases and J dropped 2 bases, with 14 bases sitting between them. In germline, CDR1 is MNHEY, CDR2 SMNVEV (reference sequence). The CDR3 reads CASRNAGTPYEQYF. DNA of the CDR3: TGTGCCAGCAGAAACGCAGGGACACCCTACGAGCAGTACTTC.

The chain combines TRBV23-1 with TRBJ2-5, with D unclear. TRBV23-1 is noted as an ORF with a role that remains uncertain. The CDR3 consists of 15 residues. V was trimmed by 1 base and J by 4 bases, leaving 13 bases between them. CDR3 nucleotides: TGCGCCAGCAGTCAATTGCGCGGAGAAGGAGAGACCCAGTACTTC. Encoded protein: CASSQLRGEGETQYF.

The V call is TRBV19, the J call TRBJ2-6; D possibly corresponds to TRBD1 (5 bases). Trimming stripped 2 bases from V and 4 bases from J, with 15 bases between. In germline, CDR1 is LNHDA, CDR2 SQIVND (reference sequence). The CDR3 covers 17 residues. Written as DNA, the CDR3 is TGTGCCAGTAGTATACGAACGACAGTGGCGGGGGCCAACGTCCTGACTTTC. Translation: CASSIRTTVAGANVLTF.

The chain uses TRBV4-1 and TRBJ2-7, with TRBD2 matching over 12 bases. J lost 2 bases, V lost 3 bases, and 11 bases had no gene match. There are 18 residues in the CDR3. Germline V CDR1 and CDR2: MGHRA, YSYEKL. CDR3 sequence reads: CASSHQLAGGSAAYEQYF. Written as DNA, the CDR3 is TGCGCCAGCAGCCATCAACTAGCGGGAGGTTCCGCTGCCTACGAGCAGTACTTC.

This sequence joins TRBV28 and TRBJ1-1, with 7 bases lining up with TRBD1. Germline V gene sequence: CDR1 MDHEN, CDR2 SYDVKM. V lost 0 bases and J lost 6; bases outside the gene matches: 4. The CDR3 contains 14 residues. The CDR3 spells CASSLWHRGSEAFF. In nucleotides, the CDR3 is TGTGCCAGCAGTTTATGGCACAGGGGTTCTGAAGCTTTCTTT.

The rearrangement links TRBV4-1 to TRBJ1-2; weak D call: TRBD1 (5 bases). The CDR3 covers 16 residues. Trimming stripped 3 bases from V and 0 bases from J, with 14 bases between. CDR1 is MGHRA and CDR2 is YSYEKL in the germline V gene. The CDR3 sequence is CASSHQTEPANYGYTF. DNA of the CDR3: TGCGCCAGCAGCCACCAGACAGAGCCCGCTAACTATGGCTACACCTTC.

V usage is TRBV5-4 and J usage is TRBJ2-7, with D maybe TRBD1 (5 bases). Germline V gene data show CDR1 as SGHNT and CDR2 as YYREEE (reference sequence). Trimming shortened V by 2 bases and J by 4 bases, and 10 bases separated the two germline ends. This CDR3 contains 13 residues. The CDR3 is CASSLTGFYEQYF. The CDR3 coding sequence is TGTGCCAGCAGCTTAACAGGTTTTTACGAGCAGTACTTC. The variable domain in full, with the rest retrieved from reference TRBV5-4 and TRBJ2-7, is ETGVTQSPTHLIKTRGQQVTLRCSSQSGHNTVSWYQQALGQGPQFIFQYYREEENGRGNFPPRFSGLQFPNYSSELNVNALELDDSALYLCASSLTGFYEQYFGPGTRLTVT.

The chain carries TRBV28 and TRBJ1-2; D unresolved. Deletions cut 2 bases from V and 3 bases from J, with 10 bases between. CDR3 size: 14 residues. Germline V gene sequence: CDR1 MDHEN, CDR2 SYDVKM. The CDR3 coding sequence is TGTGCCAGCAGTTTACCAGGTACGGACTATGGCTACACCTTC. As protein: CASSLPGTDYGYTF.